What follows are 23 T cell receptor beta chains derived from one specimen sequenced in a study of blood T cell repertoires in COVID-19. The method was immunoSEQ multiplex PCR; TCRdb's version includes in-frame clones alone and lacks a portion of them. The sample lists 40,000 or so clones; about 90% were seen once. Source material: peripheral blood. The receptor source for this set is a human donor in a cohort sampled during active COVID-19.

This clone came up once. The chain uses TRBV28 and TRBJ2-2, with D possibly TRBD2 on 5 matching bases. Germline-derived CDR1 and CDR2 are MDHEN and SYDVKM. The CDR3 is made up of 13 amino acids. The V end lost 8 bases, the J end lost 4 bases, and 11 bases lay between the germline ends. CDR3 DNA sequence: TGTGCCAGCCAAGGACTGGCCACCGGGGAGCTGTTTTTT. Protein product: CASQGLATGELFF.

V usage is TRBV19 and J usage is TRBJ2-7; the match to TRBD1 covers 8 bases. The CDR3 runs 12 residues. Germline trimming cut 6 bases from V and 9 bases from J; bases unmatched to any gene: 7. Germline V lookup: CDR1 LNHDA, CDR2 SQIVND (reference sequence). The CDR3 DNA sequence: TGTGCCAGTAGACGGACAGGGTTCGGGCAGTACTTC. Translation: CASRRTGFGQYF.

CDR3 sequence reads: CASSEAASVSYEQYF. The CDR3 nucleotides are TGTGCCAGCAGTGAAGCAGCTTCCGTCTCCTACGAGCAGTACTTC. This chain links TRBV6-1 with TRBJ2-7; D is ambiguous. The V end lost 0 bases, the J end lost 0 bases, and 9 bases lay between the germline ends. This CDR3 has 15 amino acids. Per germline, CDR1 MNHNS and CDR2 SASEGT.

V gene TRBV4-3 combines with J gene TRBJ2-4; 11 nucleotides line up with TRBD2. V was pared by 1 base and J by 0 bases, with 2 bases of the junction left unmatched. Germline V CDR1 and CDR2: LGHNA, YSLEER. CDR3 length: 17 residues. Here the CDR3 DNA reads TGCGCCAGCAGCCAAGGGACTAGCGGGCTAGCCAAAAACATTCAGTACTTC. Encoded protein: CASSQGTSGLAKNIQYF.

DNA for the CDR3: TGTGCCACCAGTGAGCCCGGAGGTAGCTCCTACAATGAGCAGTTCTTC. Protein product: CATSEPGGSSYNEQFF. The chain uses TRBV24-1 and TRBJ2-1; possible D gene TRBD2, 5 bases. Germline V gene sequence: CDR1 KGHDR, CDR2 SFDVKD. The CDR3 contains 16 residues. Trimming removed 4 bases from V and 0 bases from J, with 12 bases in between.

The chain combines TRBV13 with TRBJ2-2; 9 bases align to TRBD1. The CDR3 runs to 16 residues. Trimming removed 5 bases from V and 4 bases from J; junction bases left unmatched: 8. Germline-derived CDR1 and CDR2 are PRHDT and FYEKMQ (reference sequence). In DNA, the CDR3 is TGTGCCAGCAGCACATTGGGACAGGGTGTCACCGGGGAGCTGTTTTTT. Protein sequence: CASSTLGQGVTGELFF.

The gene calls are TRBV3-1 (or the pseudogene TRBV3-2) and TRBJ1-2, with D unresolved. Germline V gene sequence: CDR1 LGHDT, CDR2 YNNKEL (reference sequence). This CDR3 has 12 residues. The V end lost 5 bases, the J end lost 4 bases, and 8 bases lay between the germline ends. The CDR3 loop is CASSTGAYGYTF. For the CDR3, the DNA is TGTGCCAGCAGCACGGGAGCCTATGGCTACACCTTC.

The chain links TRBV5-6 to TRBJ2-7, with a weak D call TRBD2 (6 bases). The germline gives CDR1 SGHDT, CDR2 YYEEEE. V lost 0 bases and J lost 4, with 17 bases in between. This CDR3 contains 16 residues. The CDR3 sequence: CASSLGGGLADYEQYF. CDR3 nucleotide sequence: TGTGCCAGCAGCTTGGGAGGAGGGTTAGCGGATTACGAGCAGTACTTC.

This chain uses TRBV5-1 with TRBJ2-7; a possible D gene is TRBD1 (5 bases). The CDR3 has 14 amino acids. Germline-derived CDR1 and CDR2 are SGHRS and YFSETQ. Trimming removed 4 bases at V and 7 bases at J, with 18 bases between. For the CDR3, the DNA is TGCGCCAGCAGCCCGGAACAACAGGTTCGGGAGCAGTACTTC. This codes for CASSPEQQVREQYF.

The CDR3 sequence is CASSGGTGFTYEQYF. As DNA, the CDR3 is TGTGCCAGCAGTGGCGGGACAGGGTTTACCTACGAGCAGTACTTC. V and J are TRBV27 and TRBJ2-7, with 9 bases fitting TRBD1. CDR3 size: 15 residues. CDR1 and CDR2 (germline): MNHEY, SMNVEV (reference sequence). With 5 bases clipped from V and 2 bases from J, the junction kept 7 bases outside the gene matches.

The chain combines TRBV11-2 with TRBJ2-3, with D possibly being TRBD2 (6 bases). Germline V gene sequence: CDR1 SGHAT, CDR2 FQNNGV. The V and J ends lost 5 bases and 2 bases respectively, with 8 bases between them. The CDR3 totals 13 residues. The CDR3 protein is CASSGGFTDTQYF. The CDR3 DNA is TGTGCCAGCAGCGGGGGGTTCACAGATACGCAGTATTTT.

The chain couples TRBV6-5 to TRBJ1-2; D might be TRBD1 (5 bases). Trimming took 1 base from V and 4 from J, leaving 10 bases between them. Germline loops: CDR1 MNHEY, CDR2 SVGAGI. The CDR3 runs 14 residues. Here the CDR3 reads CASSYWGAGYGYTF. As DNA, the CDR3 is TGTGCCAGCAGTTACTGGGGCGCAGGCTATGGCTACACCTTC.

This chain connects TRBV5-1 to TRBJ2-1; D is perhaps TRBD2 (6 bases). The length of the CDR3 is 14 residues. V lost 6 bases to trimming and J lost 4 bases, with 14 bases between them. Germline V CDR1 and CDR2: SGHRS, YFSETQ. The CDR3 here is CASKRLERYNEQFF. In DNA form, the CDR3 reads TGCGCCAGCAAACGACTAGAGAGGTACAATGAGCAGTTCTTC.

In nucleotides, the CDR3 is TGCGCCAGCAGCCTCTCCGACGGGGCCTACGAGCAGTACTTC. Translated: CASSLSDGAYEQYF. V usage is TRBV4-1 and J usage is TRBJ2-7; possible D gene TRBD2, 5 bases. CDR1 is MGHRA, CDR2 YSYEKL, per germline. This CDR3 contains 14 residues. V lost 4 bases and J lost 2, with 12 bases in between.

V gene TRBV6-2 or TRBV6-3 combines with J gene TRBJ2-1, with 7 positions matching TRBD2. Germline lookup yields CDR1 MNHEY and CDR2 SVGEGT. V was clipped by 2 bases and J by 2 bases; unmatched bases: 15. This CDR3 region has 19 residues. The CDR3 sequence: CASSYTSAGVAGTYNEQFF. CDR3 nucleotide sequence: TGTGCCAGCAGTTACACTAGCGCGGGAGTAGCCGGGACCTACAATGAGCAGTTCTTC.

The chain links TRBV29-1 to TRBJ2-5, with 11 bases lining up with TRBD1. The V gene end was trimmed by 6 bases and the J gene end by 5 bases; junction bases not matched to a gene: 11. The CDR3 runs to 15 residues. From germline, CDR1 is SQVTM and CDR2 ANQGSEA. CDR3 nucleotide sequence: TGCAGCGTCCACCTCAGGGGGACAGGGGGTGAGACCCAGTACTTC. Its translation is CSVHLRGTGGETQYF.

V and J are TRBV28 and TRBJ1-6; weak D call: TRBD1 (6 bases). From germline, CDR1 is MDHEN and CDR2 SYDVKM. The CDR3 totals 16 residues. Between the trimmed V and J ends, which lost 10 bases and 6 bases, there was a span of 22 bases. DNA of the CDR3: TGTGCCACCAACCCCCCACAGGGAGTTACTAATTCACCCCTCCACTTT. It yields the protein CATNPPQGVTNSPLHF. The whole variable domain, filled in from reference TRBV28 and TRBJ1-6, reads DVKVTQSSRYLVKRTGEKVFLECVQDMDHENMFWYRQDPGLGLRLIYFSYDVKMKEKGDIPEGYSVSREKKERFSLILESASTNQTSMYLCATNPPQGVTNSPLHFGNGTRLTVT.

The V gene is TRBV4-1, the J gene TRBJ2-3; tentatively, D is TRBD1 (6 bases). The germline CDR1 and CDR2 sequences are MGHRA and YSYEKL. V was cut by 0 bases and J by 0 bases, with 10 bases left in between. The CDR3 spans 16 residues. The CDR3 sequence: CASSQDRDTSTDTQYF. CDR3 in DNA: TGCGCCAGCAGCCAAGATCGGGACACGAGCACAGATACGCAGTATTTT.

The chain links TRBV5-6 to TRBJ2-7; 10 bases match TRBD2. J was trimmed by 4 bases and V by 2 bases; bases with no gene match: 3. Per the germline V gene, CDR1 is SGHDT and CDR2 is YYEEEE. The CDR3 contains 14 residues. The chain's CDR3 is CASSFSGGSYEQYF. In DNA form, the CDR3 reads TGTGCCAGCAGCTTTAGCGGGGGGTCGTACGAGCAGTACTTC.

This clone was observed a few times. CDR3 amino acids: CASSWTGEETGELFF. CDR3 nucleotide sequence: TGCGCCAGCAGCTGGACAGGGGAAGAGACCGGGGAGCTGTTTTTT. This chain uses TRBV5-1 with TRBJ2-2; the match to TRBD1 covers 9 bases. CDR1 and CDR2 (germline): SGHRS, YFSETQ. V trimming: 3 bases; J trimming: 5 bases; junction bases outside the gene matches: 5. This CDR3 region has 15 residues.

The chain carries TRBV24-1 and TRBJ2-1; no clear D. This CDR3 is 15 amino acids long. V dropped 5 bases and J dropped 0 bases, with 10 bases sitting between them. From germline, CDR1 is KGHDR and CDR2 SFDVKD. CDR3 coding DNA: TGTGCCACCAGTGGCGTCCTAAGCTCCTACAATGAGCAGTTCTTC. Translation: CATSGVLSSYNEQFF.

The chain carries TRBV10-3 and TRBJ2-3, with 11 positions matching TRBD2. The CDR3 totals 19 residues. V lost 8 bases to trimming and J lost 2 bases; unmatched junction nucleotides: 18. Germline CDR1 is ENHRY and CDR2 is SYGVKD. The CDR3 reads CAIHTGGRTSGFPTDTQYF. The CDR3 coding sequence is TGTGCCATCCATACAGGGGGCCGGACTAGCGGGTTTCCCACAGATACGCAGTATTTT.

The gene calls are TRBV7-2 and TRBJ1-5; D perhaps matches TRBD1 (5 bases). The germline V and J ends were trimmed by 0 bases and 10 bases, with 10 bases remaining between them. CDR3 length: 13 residues. Per the germline V gene, CDR1 is SGHTA and CDR2 is FQGNSA. CDR3 bases: TGTGCCAGCAGCTTAGCTGACAGACGCCCCCAGCATTTT. Its translation is CASSLADRRPQHF.